This T cell receptor (beta chain) emerged from a study of molecular identifiers for immune sequencing clone quantification. MiXCR was run by TCRdb on the PCR reads, yielding one entry per CDR3 protein. The sample has approximately 630,000 distinct CDR3 sequences; 25% are singletons. Trimming at V came to 4 bases and at J to 2 bases, leaving 2 bases not matched to a gene. The germline gives CDR1 LGHNA, CDR2 YSLEER. The CDR3 is 14 amino acids. The gene calls are TRBV4-3 and TRBJ1-1, with 9 bases that match TRBD1. This TCR derives from a human donor in good health. Some libraries in this study had Jurkat cell RNA spiked in. Input material: naive CD8+ T cells from blood, with Jurkat cell RNA spiked in. As for subset: FACS-sorted CD8+CD4-CCR7+CD45RA+ naive T cells. The CDR3 DNA sequence: TGCGCCAGCAGCCGCACAGGGGGCAACACTGAAGCTTTCTTT. This gives the protein CASSRTGGNTEAFF.